The clone carrying this TCR beta chain was seen just once. This specimen comes from a study of OX40 agonist ivuxolimab in advanced cancers. Profiled with immunoSEQ multiplex PCR; TCRdb holds only in-frame clones, not every one. The data contain around 64,000 clones, roughly 80% of them seen just once; the ten biggest clones take up approximately 8%. The CDR3 consists of 16 residues. Germline assignment: CDR1 SNHLY and CDR2 FYNNEI. V was trimmed by 0 bases and J by 6 bases, leaving 16 bases between them. This chain uses TRBV2 with TRBJ2-3; possible D gene TRBD1, 6 bases. The starting material was CD4+ or CD8+ T cells sorted from blood, obtained in a trial of the OX40 agonist ivuxolimab. The receptor was derived from an adult with an advanced solid tumor such as melanoma, head and neck, liver or kidney cancer. Written as DNA, the CDR3 is TGTGCCAGCAGTGAAGCGCGGACAGAAGGAGCGGATACGCAGTATTTT. This translates into CASSEARTEGADTQYF. The full variable domain, in which reference TRBV2 and TRBJ2-3 provide the parts outside the CDR3, is EPEVTQTPSHQVTQMGQEVILRCVPISNHLYFYWYRQILGQKVEFLVSFYNNEISEKSEIFDDQFSVERPDGSNFTLKIRSTKLEDSAMYFCASSEARTEGADTQYFGPGTRLTVL.